The sequence of this TCR beta chain was determined in a study of OX40 agonist ivuxolimab in advanced cancers. Across the whole study: People in dose escalation had one of these cancers: hepatocellular carcinoma, melanoma, renal cell or head and neck cancer. A mean age of approximately 60 years, range about 20 to 85, was recorded, and approximately 85% were male. Enrollees could have had prior anti-PD-1, anti-PD-L1 or anti-CTLA-4 therapy, which around 43% had received.

This clone is a singleton in its sample. Its specificity is unknown. Clones were sequenced by immunoSEQ multiplex PCR, and TCRdb holds only the in-frame ones, with some missing. Among around 20,000 clones, around 69% were seen once, and the ten largest hold approximately 19%. Overall study findings and caveats: Dose levels from 0.1 to 3.0 mg/kg saw CD4+ and CD8+ blood T cells expand clonally by week 6.

Germline CDR1 reads SGHAT; CDR2 reads FQNNGV. This CDR3 comprises 12 residues. V was shortened by 3 bases and J by 4 bases, with 6 bases between the two germline ends. This chain links TRBV11-2 with TRBJ1-1, with D uncertain. The source is an adult with an advanced solid tumor such as melanoma, head and neck, liver or kidney cancer. The specimen was CD4+ or CD8+ T cells sorted from blood, collected in a trial of the OX40 agonist ivuxolimab. CDR3 loop: CASSFVGTEAFF. The CDR3 nucleotides read TGTGCCAGCAGCTTTGTGGGCACTGAAGCTTTCTTT. The variable domain in full, with the rest retrieved from reference TRBV11-2 and TRBJ1-1, is EAGVAQSPRYKIIEKRQSVAFWCNPISGHATLYWYQQILGQGPKLLIQFQNNGVVDDSQLPKDRFSAERLKGVDSTLKIQPAKLEDSAVYLCASSFVGTEAFFGQGTRLTVV.